A single sample is the source of the 21 T cell receptor beta chains below, sequenced in a study of CD8+CD57+ T cells in acquired aplastic anemia. The authors sequenced patients whose flow cytometry had shown CD8+CD57+ cell expansion. Genomic DNA served as template for TCR beta VDJ and CDR3 profiling. TCRdb reprocessed the reads with MiXCR, giving one entry per CDR3 protein. The data show roughly 170,000 distinct CDR3 sequences, approximately 48% seen once. The sequenced sample was sorted CD4+, CD8+, or CD8+CD57+ T cells (not recorded which) from PBMCs. These receptors were taken from a human donor with aplastic anemia.

The rearrangement uses TRBV19 and TRBJ1-2; D unclear. Germline V lookup: CDR1 LNHDA, CDR2 SQIVND (reference sequence). There are 17 residues in the CDR3. The germline V and J ends were trimmed by 4 bases and 0 bases, with 18 bases remaining between them. The CDR3 DNA reads as TGTGCCAGTAGTAGAAAGAGTTACGCTATAACTAACTATGGCTACACCTTC. It translates to CASSRKSYAITNYGYTF.

The rearrangement joins TRBV14 to TRBJ1-1; D possibly corresponds to TRBD1 (5 bases). The CDR3 length is 15 residues. Germline V gene lookup returns CDR1 SGHDN and CDR2 FVKESK. The V and J ends lost 4 bases and 3 bases respectively, with 15 bases between them. This CDR3 reads CASSRYAGKDTEAFF. In nucleotides, the CDR3 is TGTGCCAGCAGCCGATATGCAGGGAAGGACACTGAAGCTTTCTTT.

With regard to this clonotype: This may be a read error: a much more frequent sequence differs by one nucleotide. The chain joins TRBV9 to TRBJ1-5; D gene unclear. The CDR3 runs to 15 residues. Trimming left V 4 bases short and J 5 bases short, with 16 bases between. Germline loops: CDR1 SGDLS, CDR2 YYNGEE. The CDR3 region is CASSPTGQYDQPQHF. The CDR3 coding sequence is TGTGCCAGCAGCCCTACCGGGCAGTATGATCAGCCCCAGCATTTT.

The chain carries TRBV20-1 and TRBJ2-5, with 8 positions matching TRBD2. J was trimmed by 2 bases and V by 4 bases; bases with no gene match: 9. The germline V gene encodes CDR1 DFQATT and CDR2 SNEGSKA (reference sequence). The CDR3 runs to 15 residues. The CDR3 loop reads CSAIVGGARQETQYF. As DNA, the CDR3 is TGCAGTGCTATAGTCGGGGGGGCGCGGCAAGAGACCCAGTACTTC.

V and J are TRBV20-1 and TRBJ2-3, with 7 bases fitting TRBD2. Trimming took 5 bases from V and 4 from J; bases not matched to a gene: 12. Germline V gene data show CDR1 as DFQATT and CDR2 as SNEGSKA (reference sequence). This CDR3 comprises 15 residues. CDR3 protein: CSAPTQTSDADTQYF. Written as DNA, the CDR3 is TGCAGTGCTCCGACTCAAACTAGCGATGCAGATACGCAGTATTTT.

J is TRBJ2-5 and V is TRBV7-3; D unclear. V lost 2 bases, J lost 2 bases, and 9 bases lay in between. There are 14 residues in the CDR3. CDR1 and CDR2 from the germline V gene are SGHTA and FQGTGA. For the CDR3, the DNA is TGTGCCAGCAGCTTAGGCACAGTTCAAGAGACCCAGTACTTC. It yields the protein CASSLGTVQETQYF.

The chain's CDR3 is CSARRDSTTDTQYF. The DNA of the CDR3 is TGCAGTGCGCGCCGGGACTCAACCACAGATACGCAGTATTTT. This chain joins TRBV20-1 and TRBJ2-3; maybe TRBD2 (6 bases). The length of the CDR3 is 14 residues. Trimming pared 6 bases from V and 2 bases from J, leaving 15 bases between. Germline values: CDR1 DFQATT, CDR2 SNEGSKA (reference sequence).

V gene TRBV6-1 combines with J gene TRBJ1-2, with D hard to call. V lost 8 bases and J 3 bases, leaving 19 bases between the germline ends. Germline assignment: CDR1 MNHNS and CDR2 SASEGT. This CDR3 region has 15 residues. The CDR3 coding sequence is TGTGCCAGCGCTTGGGGAGCATCCACCCACTATGGCTACACCTTC. Residues: CASAWGASTHYGYTF.

V is TRBV27 and J is TRBJ1-1; D possibly corresponds to TRBD1 (6 bases). The length of the CDR3 is 16 residues. Deletions cut 2 bases from V and 0 bases from J, with 13 bases between. Germline CDR1 is MNHEY and CDR2 is SMNVEV (reference sequence). Here the CDR3 DNA reads TGTGCCAGCAGTTTACTGCGGACAGAGGTGAACACTGAAGCTTTCTTT. Translated: CASSLLRTEVNTEAFF.

The chain recombines TRBV2 with TRBJ2-5, with D unclear. Germline CDR1 and CDR2: SNHLY and FYNNEI. Between the trimmed V and J ends, which lost 5 bases and 3 bases, there was a span of 7 bases. This CDR3 has 12 residues. CDR3 sequence: CASSYVKETQYF. In DNA form, the CDR3 reads TGTGCCAGCAGTTATGTCAAAGAGACCCAGTACTTC.

The chain carries TRBV10-3 and TRBJ2-3; no clear D gene. CDR3 size: 10 residues. CDR1 is ENHRY, CDR2 SYGVKD, per germline. The CDR3 here is CAASGDTQYF. The CDR3 nucleotides are TGTGCTGCATCAGGAGATACGCAGTATTTT.

The rearrangement uses TRBV5-1 and TRBJ2-7; 9 nucleotides agree with TRBD1. The germline V gene encodes CDR1 SGHRS and CDR2 YFSETQ. V dropped 3 bases and J dropped 4; count of bases not matched to a gene: 5. CDR3 size: 14 residues. CDR3 sequence (DNA): TGCGCCAGCAGCTCCCGGGACAGGGTTTACGAGCAGTACTTC. This translates into CASSSRDRVYEQYF.

Only one count was recorded for this clonotype. It may be a read error: a sequence one base away is much more abundant. The chain couples TRBV25-1 to TRBJ2-2; 8 bases match TRBD2. The CDR3 totals 14 residues. Germline CDR1 MGHDK, CDR2 SYGVNS. J lost 0 bases, V lost 7 bases, and 1 base had no gene match. This CDR3 is CASTGGANTGELFF. The CDR3 nucleotides are TGTGCCAGCACCGGGGGGGCGAACACCGGGGAGCTGTTTTTT.

V and J are TRBV7-2 and TRBJ2-5; no clear D gene. This CDR3 is 12 amino acids long. Germline V gene sequence: CDR1 SGHTA, CDR2 FQGNSA. V lost 4 bases, J lost 4 bases, and 7 bases lay in between. As DNA, the CDR3 is TGTGCCAGCAGCTCAAACAGAGAGACCCAGTACTTC. It encodes CASSSNRETQYF. Full variable domain (remainder filled in from reference TRBV7-2 and TRBJ2-5): GAGVSQSPSNKVTEKGKDVELRCDPISGHTALYWYRQSLGQGLEFLIYFQGNSAPDKSGLPSDRFSAERTGGSVSTLTIQRTQQEDSAVYLCASSSNRETQYFGPGTRLLVL.

This clonotype was recorded many times. V and J are TRBV27 and TRBJ1-6; D remains unclear. CDR1 and CDR2 from the germline V gene are MNHEY and SMNVEV (reference sequence). The V and J ends lost 6 bases and 7 bases respectively, with 7 bases between them. The CDR3 contains 12 residues. CDR3 DNA: TGTGCCAGCAGACAGCTCAATTCACCCCTCCACTTT. Residues: CASRQLNSPLHF.

CDR3 protein: CASSSRTASSYNSPLHF. The CDR3 DNA reads as TGTGCCAGCAGCTCCAGGACAGCGAGCTCCTATAATTCACCCCTCCACTTT. This chain joins TRBV9 and TRBJ1-6; tentative D call: TRBD1 (6 bases). V gave up 4 bases and J gave up 0 bases, with 14 bases separating them. Germline CDR1 reads SGDLS; CDR2 reads YYNGEE. The CDR3 consists of 17 residues.

At least ten counts were recorded for this clonotype. The genes are TRBV5-4 and TRBJ2-1; 9 bases align to TRBD2. The CDR3 spans 18 residues. Trimming took 1 base from V and 1 from J; bases not matched to a gene: 9. CDR1 SGHNT and CDR2 YYREEE come from the germline V gene (reference sequence). The CDR3 sequence: CASSLPSGGPMSYNEQFF. In DNA form, the CDR3 reads TGTGCCAGCAGCTTGCCCAGCGGGGGGCCCATGTCCTACAATGAGCAGTTCTTC. Supplemented by reference TRBV5-4 and TRBJ2-1, the full variable domain reads ETGVTQSPTHLIKTRGQQVTLRCSSQSGHNTVSWYQQALGQGPQFIFQYYREEENGRGNFPPRFSGLQFPNYSSELNVNALELDDSALYLCASSLPSGGPMSYNEQFFGPGTRLTVL.

In this sample, this clonotype turned up a few times. This chain links TRBV2 with TRBJ2-2; 12 bases agree with TRBD2. With 5 bases clipped from V and 3 bases from J, the junction kept 1 base outside the gene matches. CDR1 and CDR2 from the germline V gene are SNHLY and FYNNEI. The CDR3 is made up of 15 amino acids. CDR3 in amino acids: CASSRLAGDTGELFF. The CDR3 coding sequence is TGTGCCAGCAGTCGACTAGCGGGAGACACCGGGGAGCTGTTTTTT.

The CDR3 nucleotides are TGCAGCGGGGGGACGGCGGACATAGCCTACGAGCAGTACTTC. As protein: CSGGTADIAYEQYF. The genes are TRBV29-1 and TRBJ2-7, with D possibly being TRBD1 or TRBD2 (5 bases each). Germline lookup yields CDR1 SQVTM and CDR2 ANQGSEA. The CDR3 consists of 14 residues. Trimming shortened V by 7 bases and J by 2 bases, and 18 bases separated the two germline ends.

Worth noting for this clonotype: A read error may account for a junction end that differs from germline. V gene TRBV7-8 combines with J gene TRBJ1-5, with D unclear. CDR1 and CDR2 from the germline V gene are SGHVS and FQNEAQ. CDR3 length equals 13 residues. The CDR3 coding sequence is TGTGCCAGCAGTGAACATAGCAATCAGCCCCGGCATTTT. This codes for CASSEHSNQPRHF.

This clonotype was recorded once. CDR3 sequence (DNA): TGCAGTGCTAGCCGGATCAATCAGCCCCAGCATTTT. Amino acids: CSASRINQPQHF. The chain carries TRBV20-1 and TRBJ1-5; unclear D gene. The germline V gene has CDR1 DFQATT and CDR2 SNEGSKA (reference sequence). The CDR3 runs 12 residues. V was trimmed by 3 bases and J by 3 bases, leaving 6 bases between them.